Below, 24 T cell receptor beta chains from the same sample are listed, as sequenced in a study of radiation and T cells in renal cell carcinoma. Specified time point: blood 2 weeks post-SBRT. Treatment given: 15 Gy SBRT to primary tumor, nephrectomy 4 weeks later. TCRdb's copy holds only in-frame clones and misses some; the assay was immunoSEQ multiplex PCR. Altogether roughly 130,000 clones are present, approximately 78% being singletons, with the ten largest covering under 2.5%. The input for sequencing was blood, taken from a patient whose treatment included radiotherapy and nephrectomy. These receptors originate from a woman aged 60-70 years with renal cell carcinoma.

The chain recombines TRBV18 with TRBJ2-1; 9 positions match TRBD2. V trimming: 6 bases; J trimming: 7 bases; junction bases outside the gene matches: 10. Germline CDR1 KGHSH, CDR2 LQKENI. The CDR3 sequence is 15 residues long. CDR3 in DNA: TGTGCCAGCTCGGCCAGCGGGGGGTTTGGAAATGAGCAGTTCTTC. Its translation is CASSASGGFGNEQFF.

DNA of the CDR3: TGTGCCAGTAGTATAGGGCGGGGGGCGACCCAGTACTTC. It is translated as CASSIGRGATQYF. The rearrangement joins TRBV19 to TRBJ2-5, with 8 bases identical to TRBD2. Germline CDR1 and CDR2: LNHDA and SQIVND (reference sequence). The CDR3 is 13 residues long. V gave up 1 base and J gave up 7 bases; unmatched junction bases: 2.

This clone was counted once. V usage is TRBV2 and J usage is TRBJ2-5; the D gene is possibly TRBD1 (6 bases). Germline values: CDR1 SNHLY, CDR2 FYNNEI. The V end lost 0 bases, the J end lost 9 bases, and 14 bases lay between the germline ends. The CDR3 length is 14 residues. The CDR3 protein is CASSEARSRGPQYF. In nucleotides, the CDR3 is TGTGCCAGCAGTGAAGCGAGGTCCAGGGGTCCCCAGTACTTC.

This chain joins TRBV5-1 and TRBJ2-5; the D gene is possibly TRBD1 (5 bases). The CDR3 is 14 residues long. V was cut by 5 bases and J by 5 bases, with 16 bases left in between. Germline CDR1 is SGHRS and CDR2 is YFSETQ. The CDR3 DNA sequence: TGCGCCAGCAGTAGGCAGGGAAGAGAGGAGACCCAGTACTTC. Protein sequence: CASSRQGREETQYF.

The chain employs TRBV2 and TRBJ2-7; 8 nucleotides line up with TRBD1. The V and J ends lost 7 bases and 5 bases, in that order; junction bases with no gene match: 7. From germline, CDR1 is SNHLY and CDR2 FYNNEI. This CDR3 has 13 residues. In DNA form, the CDR3 reads TGTGCCAGCAACCCCAGGGGGCTCGACGAGCAGTACTTC. This gives the protein CASNPRGLDEQYF.

This rearrangement joins TRBV5-1 to TRBJ2-3; 11 positions agree with TRBD2. V shed 4 bases, J shed 2 bases, and the junction held 6 bases outside the gene matches. The CDR3 is 16 residues long. The germline V gene has CDR1 SGHRS and CDR2 YFSETQ. CDR3 sequence reads: CASSTGLAEYTDTQYF. The CDR3, as DNA: TGCGCCAGCAGCACGGGACTAGCGGAATACACAGATACGCAGTATTTT.

The chain has TRBV2 and TRBJ2-3; no clear D. CDR1 SNHLY and CDR2 FYNNEI come from the germline V gene. This CDR3 has 14 residues. The germline V and J ends were trimmed by 4 bases and 3 bases, with 11 bases remaining between them. For the CDR3, the DNA is TGTGCCAGCAGTGGTAGGGAACGGACAGATACGCAGTATTTT. Amino acid sequence: CASSGRERTDTQYF.

The chain carries TRBV6-6 and TRBJ1-5; no clear D. CDR3 length: 14 amino acids. Germline CDR1 reads MNHNY; CDR2 reads SVGAGI (reference sequence). Trimming removed 7 bases from V and 4 bases from J, with 14 bases in between. CDR3 DNA sequence: TGTGCCAGCACCTACACGGACGGTAATCAGCCCCAGCATTTT. Its translation: CASTYTDGNQPQHF.

This sequence joins TRBV6-6 and TRBJ2-5, with no clear D. V was pared by 0 bases and J by 6 bases, with 11 bases between. Germline V lookup: CDR1 MNHNY, CDR2 SVGAGI (reference sequence). The CDR3 has 14 amino acids. CDR3 residues: CASSYSFASKTQYF. DNA for the CDR3: TGTGCCAGCAGTTACTCGTTCGCCTCCAAGACCCAGTACTTC.

The chain joins TRBV5-1 to TRBJ2-5, with no clear D. Per germline, CDR1 SGHRS and CDR2 YFSETQ. CDR3 length equals 13 residues. Trimming removed 3 bases from V and 2 bases from J, with 8 bases in between. This CDR3 is CASSSGPQETQYF. In DNA form, the CDR3 reads TGCGCCAGCAGCTCTGGCCCTCAAGAGACCCAGTACTTC. Full variable domain (outside the CDR3, taken from reference TRBV5-1 and TRBJ2-5): KAGVTQTPRYLIKTRGQQVTLSCSPISGHRSVSWYQQTPGQGLQFLFEYFSETQRNKGNFPGRFSGRQFSNSRSEMNVSTLELGDSALYLCASSSGPQETQYFGPGTRLLVL.

In its sample, this clone was seen a few times. The V gene is TRBV14, the J gene TRBJ2-7, with D possibly matching TRBD2 (7 bases). The CDR3 has 15 residues. Per the germline V gene, CDR1 is SGHDN and CDR2 is FVKESK. Deletions cut 4 bases from V and 7 bases from J, with 20 bases between. CDR3 nucleotide sequence: TGTGCCAGCAGCCGGGGGGCGGGAGTGCTAAATGAGCAGTACTTC. It is translated as CASSRGAGVLNEQYF.

The chain uses TRBV9 and TRBJ2-3, with 10 bases identical to TRBD1. Germline trimming cut 4 bases from V and 3 bases from J; bases unmatched to any gene: 5. This CDR3 is 15 amino acids long. CDR1 is SGDLS, CDR2 YYNGEE, per germline. CDR3 nucleotide sequence: TGTGCCAGCAGCTCCCAGGGACAGGGGACAGATACGCAGTATTTT. This sequence encodes CASSSQGQGTDTQYF.

V is TRBV7-9 and J is TRBJ2-2; perhaps TRBD1 as D (6 bases). Per the germline V gene, CDR1 is SEHNR and CDR2 is FQNEAQ (reference sequence). This CDR3 has 17 residues. The V end lost 1 base, the J end lost 5 bases, and 17 bases lay between the germline ends. As DNA, the CDR3 is TGTGCCAGCAGCTTAGGACGAGGGCAGGGGAAAACCGGGGAGCTGTTTTTT. It specifies CASSLGRGQGKTGELFF.

V usage is TRBV19 and J usage is TRBJ1-1, with D possibly being TRBD1 (6 bases). The CDR3 length is 15 residues. Looked up from germline, CDR1 is LNHDA and CDR2 is SQIVND (reference sequence). Trimming left V 3 bases short and J 0 bases short, with 11 bases between. CDR3 coding DNA: TGTGCCAGTAGTATCGAGGGACATATGAACACTGAAGCTTTCTTT. This codes for CASSIEGHMNTEAFF.

The chain couples TRBV7-3 to TRBJ2-1, with D uncertain. CDR1 is SGHTA, CDR2 FQGTGA, per germline. The CDR3 has 15 amino acids. Trimming took off 5 bases at V and 3 bases at J, with 14 bases between the two ends. The CDR3 loop is CASSPDPVHYNEQFF. Here the CDR3 DNA reads TGTGCCAGCAGCCCCGACCCCGTACACTACAATGAGCAGTTCTTC.

This clone came up once. This rearrangement joins TRBV27 to TRBJ2-5; D possibly corresponds to TRBD2 (7 bases). This CDR3 is 13 amino acids long. The germline V gene has CDR1 MNHEY and CDR2 SMNVEV (reference sequence). V lost 5 bases and J lost 5, with 12 bases in between. CDR3 sequence: CASSREGGETQYF. The CDR3 nucleotides read TGTGCCAGCAGTCGAGAGGGGGGGGAGACCCAGTACTTC.

The J gene is TRBJ1-2, the V gene TRBV7-3; D is possibly TRBD1 (6 bases). CDR1 is SGHTA, CDR2 FQGTGA, per germline. The CDR3 is 14 amino acids. Trimming took off 8 bases at V and 8 bases at J, with 21 bases between the two ends. CDR3 residues: CASSLSGQREGYTF. CDR3 nucleotide sequence: TGTGCCAGCTCATTATCCGGACAGAGGGAGGGCTACACCTTC.

V gene TRBV19 combines with J gene TRBJ1-2; D uncertain. CDR1 and CDR2 from the germline V gene are LNHDA and SQIVND (reference sequence). The CDR3 contains 12 residues. CDR3 residues: CASQALDYGYTF. In DNA form, the CDR3 reads TGTGCTTCCCAGGCCTTAGACTATGGCTACACCTTC.

The chain employs TRBV29-1 and TRBJ2-7; the D gene is possibly TRBD1 (5 bases). CDR3 length equals 13 residues. Trimming shortened V by 5 bases and J by 2 bases, and 13 bases separated the two germline ends. CDR1 is SQVTM, CDR2 ANQGSEA, per germline. Written as DNA, the CDR3 is TGCAGCGTTCTCCTAGGGGATACCTACGAGCAGTACTTC. Translation: CSVLLGDTYEQYF.

The gene calls are TRBV6-6 and TRBJ2-5; TRBD2 is a possible D gene (6 bases). V lost 5 bases, J lost 1 base, and 11 bases lay in between. The CDR3 extends over 14 amino acids. Germline loops: CDR1 MNHNY, CDR2 SVGAGI (reference sequence). The CDR3 spells CASSPEGPQETQYF. The DNA of the CDR3 is TGTGCCAGCAGTCCGGAGGGGCCCCAAGAGACCCAGTACTTC.

The CDR3 DNA reads as TGTGCCTGGAGTGTGGGGGTGAAGGGGGTAGTGTCTGGAAACACCATATATTTT. This codes for CAWSVGVKGVVSGNTIYF. This chain uses TRBV30 with TRBJ1-3; D is perhaps TRBD1 (6 bases). CDR1 is GTSNPN, CDR2 SVGIG, per germline (reference sequence). Between the trimmed V and J ends, which lost 0 bases and 1 base, there was a span of 19 bases. This CDR3 spans 18 amino acids.

The rearrangement links TRBV9 to TRBJ2-7; 8 bases agree with TRBD2. Losses at the gene ends were 4 bases for V and 0 bases for J; bases not matched to a gene: 9. The CDR3 has 16 amino acids. The V gene's germline CDR1 is SGDLS and CDR2 YYNGEE. DNA of the CDR3: TGTGCCAGCAGCATAGCAAGTAGCGGGGCCTCCTACGAGCAGTACTTC. This sequence encodes CASSIASSGASYEQYF.

This chain links TRBV7-6 with TRBJ2-7, with 7 positions matching TRBD1. Germline V gene data show CDR1 as SGHVS and CDR2 as FNYEAQ. The CDR3 is 16 amino acids. Trimming took 2 bases from V and 3 from J; bases not matched to a gene: 10. CDR3 sequence reads: CASSLFSSGTDYEQYF. The CDR3 bases are TGTGCCAGCAGCTTATTCTCTTCCGGGACAGACTACGAGCAGTACTTC.

The chain couples TRBV9 to TRBJ2-1; TRBD2 agrees at 14 bases. The germline V gene encodes CDR1 SGDLS and CDR2 YYNGEE. J lost 12 bases, V lost 2 bases, and 10 bases had no gene match. The CDR3 runs to 16 residues. The CDR3 DNA reads TGTGCCAGCAGCGTGGGGGGACTAGCGGGAGCTGGTTGGCAGTTCTTC. Translated, it gives CASSVGGLAGAGWQFF.